In this sample, the clone carrying this T cell receptor (beta chain) turned up a few times. Its antigen is undetermined. The sample comes from a study of regulatory T cells in long-lasting Graves disease. Study observations and caveats: Persistent disease was associated with favored TRBV28 usage and with favored use of TRBJ1-2 and TRBJ2-5.

Noted time point: newly diagnosed GD, antithyroid drugs for less than 3 months. There was RNA extracted from PBMCs, and the TCR library was made from it. TCR beta libraries were built with iRepertoire HTBI primers and Arm-PCR of CDR3 regions. TCRdb passed the multiplex PCR reads through MiXCR, listing each CDR3 protein once. Of around 480,000 distinct CDR3 sequences listed, about 16% are singletons. Germline V gene data show CDR1 as SNHLY and CDR2 as FYNNEI. V was pared by 5 bases and J by 0 bases, with 2 bases of the junction left unmatched. The CDR3 loop spans 14 amino acids. These same records also appear under a second study, on T cells in Graves' hyperthyroidism and ophthalmopathy. That study reports: Investigators excluded patients with uncontrolled infection, other autoimmune disease, pregnancy or lactation. With the HTBI primer set, the TCR CDR3 went through a first round of RT-PCR. Most clonotypes that expanded in the thyroid above 0.001 also showed up in blood.

The material sequenced was peripheral blood mononuclear cells (PBMCs), taken at new diagnosis, from a patient treated with antithyroid drugs. The TCR was taken from a woman aged 40 to 65 with Graves disease. The V call is TRBV2, the J call TRBJ1-2; 8 bases align to TRBD1. CDR3 DNA: TGTGCCAGCAGTATGGGACAGGCTAACTATGGCTACACCTTC. It codes for CASSMGQANYGYTF.